Listed below are T cell receptor beta chains from one sample, sequenced in a study of beta chain features in type 1 diabetes. Libraries were prepared by immunoSEQ multiplex PCR; TCRdb keeps only in-frame clonotypes and omits some of them. The table has fewer than 900,000 clones, 15% to 20% seen once; the top ten hold 0.02% to 0.025%. The sequenced material came from naive CD4+ T cells from blood. These receptors all come from a woman younger than 30 in good health. The CDR3 runs from the conserved cysteine through the conserved F or W. A D gene is named only where the DNA matches it firmly. Some rows mark clone size as missing; the rest say once, few, many or name a class of expanded clone.

.	TRBV6-1	TRBJ2-7	few	TGTGCCAGCAGTGAAAATCACGAGCAGTACTTC	CASSENHEQYF
TRBD1	TRBV18	TRBJ2-7	few	TGTGCCAGCTCACCAGCTAACAGGGGGTTGGGTGAGCAGTACTTC	CASSPANRGLGEQYF
.	TRBV7-9	TRBJ2-5	few	TGTGCCAGCAGCCACGGCGAGCAGACCCAGTACTTC	CASSHGEQTQYF
TRBD1	TRBV5-4	TRBJ1-5	.	TGTGCCAGCAGATACGGACAGGGGCCCCAGCATTTT	CASRYGQGPQHF
TRBD2	TRBV4-3	TRBJ2-1	few	TGCGCCAGCAGCCAAGATTTTACTAGCGGACTCAATGAGCAGTTCTTC	CASSQDFTSGLNEQFF
TRBD2	TRBV6-5	TRBJ2-5	.	TGTGCCAGCAGTTACTCGACTAGCGGGACCCAAGAGACCCAGTACTTC	CASSYSTSGTQETQYF
.	TRBV19	TRBJ2-2	.	TGTGCCAGTAGTATGGCCGGTAGGGCCGGGTCCGGGGAGCTGTTTTTT	CASSMAGRAGSGELFF
.	TRBV7-3	TRBJ2-3	.	TGTGCCAGCAGCTTAAACAGTCAAGGGACAGATACGCAGTATTTT	CASSLNSQGTDTQYF
.	TRBV20-1	TRBJ2-7	few	TGCAGTGCTAGCTCCTACGAGCAGTACTTC	CSASSYEQYF
TRBD1	TRBV4-3	TRBJ2-2	.	TGCGCCAGCAGCCCGCAGGGGGAAACCGGGGAGCTGTTTTTT	CASSPQGETGELFF
TRBD1	TRBV28	TRBJ2-3	.	TGTGCCAGCAGTTCCACCGGGACAGGGTTGGATACGCAGTATTTT	CASSSTGTGLDTQYF
TRBD2	TRBV4-3	TRBJ2-7	few	TGCGCCAGCAGCCTCTCTAGACTAGCGGGAGCCGCCTACGAGCAGTACTTC	CASSLSRLAGAAYEQYF
.	TRBV4-2	TRBJ2-6	.	TGTGCCAGCAGCCAAATTACACCTACTAGTTCTGGGGCCAACGTCCTGACTTTC	CASSQITPTSSGANVLTF
TRBD2	TRBV20-1	TRBJ2-7	.	TGCAGAGGACTAGCGGGATCCGAGCAGTACTTC	CRGLAGSEQYF
.	TRBV5-1	TRBJ1-4	few	TGCGCCAGCAGCTTGGCGGGCACTGGTGGGGAAAAACTGTTTTTT	CASSLAGTGGEKLFF
.	TRBV5-8	TRBJ2-1	.	TGTGCCAGCAGCTACGGGCCCTACAATGAGCAGTTCTTC	CASSYGPYNEQFF